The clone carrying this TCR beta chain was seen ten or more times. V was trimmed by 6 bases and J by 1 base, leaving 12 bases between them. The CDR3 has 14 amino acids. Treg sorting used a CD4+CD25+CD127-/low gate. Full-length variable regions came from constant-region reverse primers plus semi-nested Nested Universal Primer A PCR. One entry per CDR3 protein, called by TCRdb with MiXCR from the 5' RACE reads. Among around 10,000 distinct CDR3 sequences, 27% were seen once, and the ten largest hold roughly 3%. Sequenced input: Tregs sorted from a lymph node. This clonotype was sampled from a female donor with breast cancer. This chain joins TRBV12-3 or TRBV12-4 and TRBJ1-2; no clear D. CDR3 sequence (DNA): TGTGCCAGCAGACCTCGTTTGAATAACTATGGCTACACCTTC. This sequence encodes CASRPRLNNYGYTF.